This T cell receptor (beta chain) was documented in a study of cytotoxic CD8 clonotypes in ibrutinib-treated CLL (dated by TCRdb to the early 2020s). About the investigation overall: In this cohort, around 15 patients were treatment-naive and approximately twelve were relapsed/refractory, while 17 to 18 had unmutated IGHV. Responses were partial in some 24 patients and complete in 2; after median roughly 69 months follow-up, about 14 stayed in remission and roughly twelve progressed. Response samples were taken after a median of 12 months on treatment, ranging from about 6 to 36 months. On average, each sample had roughly 250,000 productive templates and approximately 89,000 productive rearrangements. Longitudinal samples were available for about 30% of the 86 trial participants. Cryopreserved peripheral blood mononuclear cells were collected before treatment, at response, and at either disease progression or sustained remission. Patients were still on ibrutinib when every remission and progressive disease sample was collected. Results the study describes overall, beyond this receptor: Baseline clonality exceeded that of age-matched healthy donors and correlated strongly with circulating CD8+ T-cell counts. Clonality rose at ibrutinib response, remained stable during sustained remission, and dropped back toward baseline at progression. Public clonotypes were rare and either shrank or stayed stable during treatment, and the rise in clonality at ibrutinib response reflected expansion of private clonotypes. Sampling times were not matched between sustained-remission and progressing patients, and lymph node repertoires were not studied.

On a MiSeq, deep resolution sequencing aimed for a depth between 1 in 1 million and 1 in 200,000 T cells, with each clonotype covered about 9.2x on average. The immunoSEQ hsTCRB Kit was used to generate TCR beta libraries. Turning to the authors' computational methods: The data were analyzed with ImmunoSEQ Analyzer and ImmunoSEQ Data Assistant, and V, D and J gene assignments followed IMGT definitions. Clonality, which ranges from 0 to 1, was calculated by subtracting the normalized Shannon entropy of productive rearrangement frequencies from one. Only overrepresented clonotypes making up at least 0.05% of each patient's repertoire were included in the public clonotype analysis. Repertoires from about a dozen age-matched healthy donors in immuneACCESS were used as clonality controls. In its TCRdb copy, this immuneACCESS table keeps in-frame sequences only and misses some clones. Where compared with another copy, unresolved V genes explain less than half of these, and the others have no known cause. V and J calls and clone size come straight from that table; D and trimming were deduced from the DNA. In all, the sample holds approximately 97,000 clones, and roughly four fifths of those were seen once. Around 24% of the sample is taken by the ten largest.

From a lookup of the germline V gene (reference sequence), CDR1 and CDR2 are LNHDA and SQIVND. The CDR3 contains 13 residues, cysteine and phenylalanine counted. Just the 39-base CDR3 DNA is kept, in frame starting at base 1. The V and J ends are trimmed by 5 bases and 8 bases, leaving 13 bases between them. Reading the label with the study, this specimen's time point is: less than 30 months on ibrutinib. For TCR beta library preparation, roughly 2 micrograms of genomic DNA were extracted from the cryopreserved PBMCs. Longitudinal blood samples from CLL patients receiving ibrutinib monotherapy were subjected to high-throughput TCR beta sequencing. The patients took part in an open-label, single-center phase 2 trial of ibrutinib monotherapy. About this clone: The antigen this receptor binds is unknown. No per-base quality is available; no much larger clone lies one base away.

Sequences were derived from PBMCs, sampled after 24 months of ibrutinib treatment. The chain couples TRBV19 to TRBJ2-1, and perhaps TRBD2 as D gene, on 6 matching bases. The sequence was collected from a human donor with chronic lymphocytic leukemia. The CDR3 sequence is CASSALARDEQFF. At the DNA level, the sequence is TGTGCCAGTAGTGCCCTAGCGCGCGATGAGCAGTTCTTC.